One T cell receptor beta chain is described in this entry. Its cognate antigen is unknown. With V trimmed by 0 bases and J by 8 bases, 6 bases remained unmatched. From germline, CDR1 is SGHRS and CDR2 YFSETQ. This CDR3 region has 15 residues. The record originates from a study of cytomegalovirus exposure and HLA in healthy donors. Study-level findings and limits: In vitro testing confirmed three CMV-associated chains as specific for CMV antigens.

Clones were sequenced by immunoSEQ multiplex PCR, and TCRdb holds only the in-frame ones, with some missing. The sample lists around 80,000 clones, approximately 96% seen once, with under 1.5% in the top ten. This receptor was taken from a woman younger than 30 in good health and CMV-seronegative. V is TRBV5-1 and J is TRBJ2-1, with 9 bases fitting TRBD2. Specimen: PBMCs. Here the CDR3 DNA reads TGCGCCAGCAGCTTGGGGTTAGCGGGAGCCTATGAGCAGTTCTTC. This encodes CASSLGLAGAYEQFF.